The 27 T cell receptor beta chains presented below share a single source sample, sequenced in a study of blood T cell repertoires in COVID-19. Using immunoSEQ multiplex PCR, the repertoire was profiled, and TCRdb retains in-frame clones only, with some absent. The sample records about 170,000 clones, 82% being singletons. Input material: peripheral blood. The receptors shown here come from a woman aged 65 to 85 with acute or convalescent COVID-19.

This rearrangement joins TRBV6-5 to TRBJ1-2; D may be TRBD1 (5 bases). V lost 10 bases to trimming and J lost 5 bases, with 14 bases between them. Germline CDR1 MNHEY, CDR2 SVGAGI. This CDR3 has 12 residues. The CDR3 DNA follows: TGTGCCACCGGGGAGGGGAAGTATGGCTACACCTTC. It yields the protein CATGEGKYGYTF.

This chain connects TRBV11-3 to TRBJ1-1; 7 positions agree with TRBD1. There are 16 residues in the CDR3. The germline V gene encodes CDR1 SGHNT and CDR2 YENEEA. V trimming: 5 bases; J trimming: 0 bases; junction bases outside the gene matches: 9. The CDR3 loop reads CASSQQGLRVNTEAFF. The CDR3, as DNA: TGTGCCAGCAGCCAACAGGGGTTGAGGGTGAACACTGAAGCTTTCTTT.

The J gene is TRBJ2-2, the V gene TRBV4-1; the D gene is possibly TRBD1 (6 bases). Germline-derived CDR1 and CDR2 are MGHRA and YSYEKL. V was cut by 1 base and J by 5 bases, with 14 bases left in between. CDR3 length: 16 amino acids. CDR3 region: CASSQVDRSRTGELFF. In nucleotides, the CDR3 is TGCGCCAGCAGCCAAGTTGACAGGTCGAGGACCGGGGAGCTGTTTTTT.

The gene calls are TRBV7-8 and TRBJ2-7; D may be TRBD2 (6 bases). CDR1 is SGHVS and CDR2 is FQNEAQ in the germline V gene. The CDR3 consists of 14 residues. V was cut by 5 bases and J by 3 bases, with 14 bases left in between. CDR3 in DNA: TGTGCCAGCAGCCTGACTAGTCCCCACTACGAGCAGTACTTC. Translation gives CASSLTSPHYEQYF.

V is TRBV7-2 and J is TRBJ2-1; 11 bases agree with TRBD2. The length of the CDR3 is 15 residues. Germline V CDR1 and CDR2: SGHTA, FQGNSA. V gave up 2 bases and J gave up 8 bases; unmatched junction bases: 5. CDR3 protein: CASSLTSGSRYEQFF. In DNA, the CDR3 is TGTGCCAGCAGCTTAACTAGCGGGAGTAGATATGAGCAGTTCTTC. Full variable domain (missing parts from reference TRBV7-2 and TRBJ2-1): GAGVSQSPSNKVTEKGKDVELRCDPISGHTALYWYRQSLGQGLEFLIYFQGNSAPDKSGLPSDRFSAERTGGSVSTLTIQRTQQEDSAVYLCASSLTSGSRYEQFFGPGTRLTVL.

In its sample, this clone was seen once. The chain carries TRBV5-1 and TRBJ1-1; the match to TRBD1 covers 7 bases. Trimming took 2 bases from V and 2 from J; bases not matched to a gene: 3. The CDR3 contains 14 residues. Germline V gene sequence: CDR1 SGHRS, CDR2 YFSETQ. Here the CDR3 reads CASSLRQGNTEAFF. The CDR3 region has the DNA TGCGCCAGCAGCTTAAGACAGGGTAACACTGAAGCTTTCTTT.

The gene calls are TRBV6-2 or TRBV6-3 and TRBJ1-2, with 7 bases lining up with TRBD1. CDR1 is MNHEY and CDR2 is SVGEGT in the germline V gene. Trimming took 5 bases from V and 4 from J; bases not matched to a gene: 7. The CDR3 is made up of 14 amino acids. CDR3 region: CASSREGGGYGYTF. The DNA for the CDR3 is TGTGCCAGCAGTCGTGAAGGGGGCGGCTATGGCTACACCTTC.

The V call is TRBV7-9, the J call TRBJ1-1; TRBD1 might be the D (5 bases). V was trimmed by 3 bases and J by 5 bases, leaving 13 bases between them. The length of the CDR3 is 14 residues. From germline, CDR1 is SEHNR and CDR2 FQNEAQ (reference sequence). The CDR3 DNA reads as TGTGCCAGCAGCTTTGGGACCCGGGGGACTGAAGCTTTCTTT. Translating it yields CASSFGTRGTEAFF.

The V and J genes are TRBV4-3 and TRBJ1-4, with D perhaps matching TRBD1 (5 bases). The V end was cut by 4 bases, the J end by 8 bases, with 17 bases between. CDR1 is LGHNA and CDR2 is YSLEER in the germline V gene. The CDR3 loop spans 15 amino acids. CDR3 DNA: TGCGCCAGCAGCCCAGAGCCGGGACTTGGGGAAAAACTGTTTTTT. Amino acid sequence: CASSPEPGLGEKLFF.

The chain combines TRBV18 with TRBJ1-2, with 7 positions matching TRBD1. With 6 bases clipped from V and 5 bases from J, the junction kept 12 bases outside the gene matches. Germline V gene lookup returns CDR1 KGHSH and CDR2 LQKENI. This CDR3 region has 15 residues. CDR3 nucleotides: TGTGCCAGCTCCCCCGGGACAGCGAACGAGTATGGCTACACCTTC. Amino acids: CASSPGTANEYGYTF.

The chain combines TRBV21-1 with TRBJ2-7; the D call in the table, TRBD2, was not verified against the DNA. TRBV21-1 represents a pseudogene. The CDR3 extends over 17 amino acids. CDR3 bases: TGTGCCAGCAGCAAAGGTTGTCGGTGCCGCTCCCCCTCCGAGCAGTACTTC. Encoded protein: CASSKGCRCRSPSEQYF.

V usage is TRBV27 and J usage is TRBJ2-2; D is unclear. Germline values: CDR1 MNHEY, CDR2 SMNVEV (reference sequence). V lost 3 bases, J lost 9 bases, and 11 bases lay in between. This CDR3 region has 13 residues. CDR3 in amino acids: CASSFYPPRELFF. DNA for the CDR3: TGTGCCAGCAGTTTCTATCCCCCCAGGGAGCTGTTTTTT.

This chain joins TRBV5-4 and TRBJ2-1; TRBD2 matches 13 bases. From germline, CDR1 is SGHNT and CDR2 YYREEE (reference sequence). The CDR3 covers 15 residues. V trimming: 4 bases; J trimming: 4 bases; junction bases outside the gene matches: 2. The CDR3 loop reads CASSQGLAGYNEQFF. In nucleotides, the CDR3 is TGTGCCAGCAGCCAGGGACTAGCGGGATACAATGAGCAGTTCTTC.

This clone was observed a few times. V usage is TRBV14 and J usage is TRBJ1-4; 11 bases are a match to TRBD1. After removal of 3 bases from V and 7 bases from J, the junction contained 7 bases not matched to a gene. Germline CDR1 SGHDN, CDR2 FVKESK. The CDR3 is 16 amino acids. The CDR3 loop is CASSQTRTGGIEKLFF. The CDR3 DNA reads as TGTGCCAGCAGCCAGACCCGGACAGGGGGCATTGAAAAACTGTTTTTT.

The chain recombines TRBV5-1 with TRBJ2-1; 15 bases fit TRBD2. The CDR3 runs to 17 residues. Germline V gene sequence: CDR1 SGHRS, CDR2 YFSETQ. The trim removed 4 bases at V and 6 bases at J, leaving 8 bases unmatched. This CDR3 is CASSPGLAGGLGNEQFF. The CDR3, as DNA: TGCGCCAGCAGCCCCGGACTAGCGGGAGGGTTAGGCAATGAGCAGTTCTTC.

The chain is built from TRBV5-1 and TRBJ2-7, with a possible D match to TRBD1 (5 bases). V was trimmed by 3 bases and J by 1 base, leaving 20 bases between them. This CDR3 is built from 17 residues. Germline V gene sequence: CDR1 SGHRS, CDR2 YFSETQ. As DNA, the CDR3 is TGCGCCAGCAGCTGGGCGGCTATAGGACAAGGATCCTACGAGCAGTACTTC. Its translation is CASSWAAIGQGSYEQYF.

Here the CDR3 reads CASSYLGQGTGELFF. DNA of the CDR3: TGTGCCAGCAGTTACTTAGGACAGGGGACCGGGGAGCTGTTTTTT. The gene calls are TRBV6-5 and TRBJ2-2; 9 bases map to TRBD1. V trimming: 1 base; J trimming: 5 bases; junction bases outside the gene matches: 2. Germline V gene data show CDR1 as MNHEY and CDR2 as SVGAGI. This CDR3 contains 15 residues.

V is TRBV4-3 and J is TRBJ2-7, with D possibly matching TRBD2 (7 bases). In germline, CDR1 is LGHNA, CDR2 YSLEER. The CDR3 spans 17 residues. Deletions cut 0 bases from V and 3 bases from J, with 18 bases between. The CDR3 spells CASSQDRGGARVYEQYF. CDR3 DNA sequence: TGCGCCAGCAGCCAAGATAGGGGGGGGGCGAGGGTCTACGAGCAGTACTTC.

This chain uses TRBV7-2 with TRBJ2-7; TRBD2 agrees at 12 bases. In germline, CDR1 is SGHTA, CDR2 FQGNSA. This CDR3 is built from 17 residues. Unmatched junction bases numbered 15, after V lost 7 bases and J lost 5 bases. In DNA form, the CDR3 reads TGTGCCAGCACCGAGATGAGGCCGACTAGCGGGAGTCACGAGCAGTACTTC. Protein sequence: CASTEMRPTSGSHEQYF.

V gene TRBV7-2 combines with J gene TRBJ1-6; 8 nucleotides line up with TRBD1. The length of the CDR3 is 15 residues. Germline V gene lookup returns CDR1 SGHTA and CDR2 FQGNSA. J gave up 9 bases and V 5 bases, and 9 bases lay outside the gene matches. Here the CDR3 reads CASSISTGEGSPLHF. CDR3 sequence (DNA): TGTGCCAGCAGCATATCGACAGGGGAAGGTTCACCCCTCCACTTT.

The rearrangement links TRBV19 to TRBJ2-2; TRBD2 matches at 9 bases. The CDR3 is 14 amino acids. With V trimmed by 3 bases and J by 7 bases, 3 bases remained unmatched. Germline V gene sequence: CDR1 LNHDA, CDR2 SQIVND (reference sequence). The CDR3 reads CASSISAGGGELFF. The CDR3 region has the DNA TGTGCCAGTAGTATCTCAGCGGGGGGCGGGGAGCTGTTTTTT.

V usage is TRBV9 and J usage is TRBJ2-2; 10 bases line up with TRBD1. With V trimmed by 0 bases and J by 5 bases, 7 bases remained unmatched. Germline CDR1 reads SGDLS; CDR2 reads YYNGEE. This CDR3 is 17 amino acids long. The CDR3 sequence is CASSVAGQGIRTGELFF. DNA of the CDR3: TGTGCCAGCAGCGTAGCGGGACAGGGGATACGAACCGGGGAGCTGTTTTTT.

The rearrangement joins TRBV30 to TRBJ1-3; 7 nucleotides match TRBD1. The CDR3 spans 16 residues. The germline gives CDR1 GTSNPN, CDR2 SVGIG (reference sequence). Trimming at V came to 2 bases and at J to 1 base, leaving 8 bases not matched to a gene. The CDR3 spells CAWSRQGLVSGNTIYF. In nucleotides, the CDR3 is TGTGCCTGGAGTAGACAGGGATTAGTATCTGGAAACACCATATATTTT.

This clone was counted once. This chain joins TRBV28 and TRBJ1-1, with D possibly matching TRBD1 (6 bases). V was trimmed by 6 bases and J by 7 bases, leaving 9 bases between them. The CDR3 sequence is 11 residues long. CDR1 is MDHEN, CDR2 SYDVKM, per germline. The CDR3 DNA is TGTGCCAGCAGCCAGGACAGTGAAGCTTTCTTT. Translating it yields CASSQDSEAFF.

The V call is TRBV27, the J call TRBJ1-4, with D hard to call. V lost 4 bases to trimming and J lost 0 bases, with 3 bases between them. Germline CDR1 and CDR2: MNHEY and SMNVEV (reference sequence). The CDR3 has 13 amino acids. The CDR3 reads CASSSTTNEKLFF. The CDR3 bases are TGTGCCAGCAGTTCCACAACTAATGAAAAACTGTTTTTT. Full variable domain (remainder filled in from reference TRBV27 and TRBJ1-4): EAQVTQNPRYLITVTGKKLTVTCSQNMNHEYMSWYRQDPGLGLRQIYYSMNVEVTDKGDVPEGYKVSRKEKRNFPLILESPSPNQTSLYFCASSSTTNEKLFFGSGTQLSVL.

CDR3: CASRKIDRGTEAFF. The DNA for the CDR3 is TGTGCCAGCAGAAAAATCGACAGGGGCACTGAAGCTTTCTTT. The chain links TRBV3-1 (or the pseudogene TRBV3-2) to TRBJ1-1, with 8 bases aligning to TRBD1. The CDR3 extends over 14 amino acids. V was pared by 6 bases and J by 4 bases, with 7 bases of the junction left unmatched. Looked up from germline, CDR1 is LGHDT and CDR2 is YNNKEL (reference sequence).

V usage is TRBV11-2 and J usage is TRBJ2-3; 12 nucleotides align to TRBD2. This CDR3 comprises 16 residues. The germline gives CDR1 SGHAT, CDR2 FQNNGV. V was pared by 2 bases and J by 2 bases, with 2 bases of the junction left unmatched. In DNA, the CDR3 is TGTGCCAGCAGCTTAAGACTAGCGGGGGACACAGATACGCAGTATTTT. Amino acids: CASSLRLAGDTDTQYF.